This T cell receptor (beta chain) came from a study of blood T cell repertoires in COVID-19. The wider study: Samples came from the United States, Italy and Spain, spanning acute and convalescent COVID-19.

Participant-reported clinical history was the basis for cohort assignment. Clones were read by immunoSEQ multiplex PCR, and TCRdb kept only the in-frame ones, dropping some. The table records 350,000 to 450,000 clones, around nine tenths of them present only once. CDR3 length: 16 residues. CDR1 and CDR2 (germline): SGHTA, FQGTGA. Trimming took off 2 bases at V and 1 base at J, with 12 bases between the two ends. This sequence originates from a woman between 18 and 29 years old who had been exposed to COVID-19. The V and J genes are TRBV7-3 and TRBJ1-3; D unclear. Sequenced material: PBMCs or T cells enriched from blood (not recorded which). CDR3: CASSLGFPGSGNTIYF. DNA for the CDR3: TGTGCCAGCAGCTTAGGGTTTCCGGGGTCTGGAAACACCATATATTTT.